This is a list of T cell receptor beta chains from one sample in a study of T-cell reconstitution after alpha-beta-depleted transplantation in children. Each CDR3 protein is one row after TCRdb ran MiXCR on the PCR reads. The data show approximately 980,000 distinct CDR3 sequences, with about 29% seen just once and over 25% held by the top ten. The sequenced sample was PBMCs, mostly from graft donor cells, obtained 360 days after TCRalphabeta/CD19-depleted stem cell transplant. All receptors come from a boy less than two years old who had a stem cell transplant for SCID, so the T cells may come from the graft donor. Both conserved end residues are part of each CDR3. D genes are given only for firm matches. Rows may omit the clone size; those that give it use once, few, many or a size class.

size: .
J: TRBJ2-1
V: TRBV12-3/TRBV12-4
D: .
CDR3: CASTGWGAFHNEQFF
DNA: TGTGCCAGCACTGGATGGGGGGCTTTCCACAATGAGCAGTTCTTC

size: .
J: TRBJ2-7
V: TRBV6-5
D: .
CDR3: CASSYSTGSLYEQYF
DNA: TGTGCCAGCAGTTACTCAACAGGCTCCCTCTACGAGCAGTACTTC

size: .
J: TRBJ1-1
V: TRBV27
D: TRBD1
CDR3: CASSPQGAGATEAFF
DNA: TGTGCCAGCAGTCCGCAGGGGGCGGGGGCCACTGAAGCTTTCTTT

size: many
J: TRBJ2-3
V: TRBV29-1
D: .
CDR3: CSVRGRSTDTQYF
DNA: TGCAGCGTTCGCGGACGGAGCACAGATACGCAGTATTTT

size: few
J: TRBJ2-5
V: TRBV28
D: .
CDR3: CASSFSTGETQYF
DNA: TGTGCCAGCAGTTTTAGTACCGGAGAGACCCAGTACTTC

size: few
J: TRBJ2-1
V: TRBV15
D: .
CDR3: CATRGGRTYNEQFF
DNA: TGTGCCACCAGGGGGGGAAGGACCTACAATGAGCAGTTCTTC

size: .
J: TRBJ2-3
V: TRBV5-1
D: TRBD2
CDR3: CASSLGRGGITDTQYF
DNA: TGCGCCAGCAGCTTGGGGCGGGGGGGGATCACAGATACGCAGTATTTT

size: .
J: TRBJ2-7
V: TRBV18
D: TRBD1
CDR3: CASSPPGQYEQYF
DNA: TGTGCCAGCTCACCACCGGGACAGTACGAGCAGTACTTC

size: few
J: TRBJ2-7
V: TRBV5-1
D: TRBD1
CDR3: CASSDEGALYEQYF
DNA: TGCGCCAGCAGTGATGAGGGGGCGCTCTACGAGCAGTACTTC

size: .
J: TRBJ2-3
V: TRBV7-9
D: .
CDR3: CASSARPRADTQYF
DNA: TGTGCCAGCAGCGCCCGACCCAGGGCAGATACGCAGTATTTT

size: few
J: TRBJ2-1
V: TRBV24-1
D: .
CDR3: CATSPSAGRLNNEQFF
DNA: TGTGCCACCAGCCCATCGGCGGGGAGGCTTAACAATGAGCAGTTCTTC

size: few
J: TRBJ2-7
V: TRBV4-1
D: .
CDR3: CASSQNPVSYEQYF
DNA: TGCGCCAGCAGCCAAAACCCCGTCTCCTACGAGCAGTACTTC

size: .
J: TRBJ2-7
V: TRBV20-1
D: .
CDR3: CSARNPAQGRTYEQYF
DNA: TGCAGTGCTAGAAATCCCGCCCAGGGGCGGACCTACGAGCAGTACTTC

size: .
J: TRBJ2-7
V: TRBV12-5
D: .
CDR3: CASGLVNTVYEQYF
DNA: TGTGCTAGTGGTTTGGTGAATACAGTCTACGAGCAGTACTTC

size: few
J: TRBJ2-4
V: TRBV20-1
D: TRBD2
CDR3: CSATRLAGGPNIQYF
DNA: TGCAGTGCTACAAGACTAGCGGGGGGGCCTAACATTCAGTACTTC

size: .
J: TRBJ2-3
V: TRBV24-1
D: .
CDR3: CATSDLQSSSTDTQYF
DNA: TGTGCCACCAGTGACCTCCAGAGCTCTAGCACAGATACGCAGTATTTT

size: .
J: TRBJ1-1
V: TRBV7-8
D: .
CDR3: CASSLVGAGVSTEAFF
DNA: TGTGCCAGCAGCTTAGTGGGGGCGGGGGTGAGCACTGAAGCTTTCTTT

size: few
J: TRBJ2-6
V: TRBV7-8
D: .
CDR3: CASSFGVLANVLTF
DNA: TGTGCCAGCAGCTTCGGGGTTCTGGCCAACGTCCTGACTTTC

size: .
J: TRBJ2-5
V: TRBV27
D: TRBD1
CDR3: CASSPDRGLFGETQYF
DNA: TGTGCCAGCAGTCCCGACAGGGGTCTGTTTGGGGAGACCCAGTACTTC

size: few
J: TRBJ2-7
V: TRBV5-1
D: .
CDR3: CASSAGHGELTYEQYF
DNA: TGCGCCAGCAGCGCGGGCCACGGGGAGTTGACCTACGAGCAGTACTTC

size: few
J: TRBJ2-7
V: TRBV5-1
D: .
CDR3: CASRRGQSDEQYF
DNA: TGCGCCAGCCGCCGGGGACAATCGGACGAGCAGTACTTC

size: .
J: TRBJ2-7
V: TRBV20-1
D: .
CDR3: CSASPQLELSYEQYF
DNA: TGCAGTGCTAGCCCACAACTAGAATTATCCTACGAGCAGTACTTC

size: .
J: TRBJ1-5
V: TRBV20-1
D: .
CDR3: CSASGAPDQPQHF
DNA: TGCAGTGCTAGTGGGGCTCCGGATCAGCCCCAGCATTTT

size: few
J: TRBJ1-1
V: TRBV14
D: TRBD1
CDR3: CASSQDIGTGNTEAFF
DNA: TGTGCCAGCAGCCAAGATATAGGGACAGGGAACACTGAAGCTTTCTTT

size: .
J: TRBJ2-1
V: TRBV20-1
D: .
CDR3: CSARGVATYNEQFF
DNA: TGCAGTGCTAGAGGGGTAGCGACCTACAATGAGCAGTTCTTC

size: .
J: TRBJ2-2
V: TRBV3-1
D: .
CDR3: CASSQIITGELFF
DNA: TGTGCCAGCAGCCAAATCATCACCGGGGAGCTGTTTTTT

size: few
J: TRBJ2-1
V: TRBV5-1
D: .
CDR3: CASSLDRRNEQFF
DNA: TGCGCCAGCAGCTTGGATCGGCGCAATGAGCAGTTCTTC

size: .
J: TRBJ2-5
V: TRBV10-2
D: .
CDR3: CASSGQERETQYF
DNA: TGCGCCAGCAGTGGGCAGGAGAGGGAGACCCAGTACTTC

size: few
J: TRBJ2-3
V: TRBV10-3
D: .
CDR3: CAISQRATDTQYF
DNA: TGTGCCATCAGTCAGCGGGCCACAGATACGCAGTATTTT

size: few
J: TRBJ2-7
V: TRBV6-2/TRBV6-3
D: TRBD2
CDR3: CASSYRTSGGRSYEQYF
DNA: TGTGCCAGCAGTTACCGTACTAGCGGGGGCCGCTCCTACGAGCAGTACTTC

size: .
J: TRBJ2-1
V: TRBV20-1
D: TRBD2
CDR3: CSAGGGRSYNEQFF
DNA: TGCAGTGCTGGGGGGGGTCGGTCCTACAATGAGCAGTTCTTC

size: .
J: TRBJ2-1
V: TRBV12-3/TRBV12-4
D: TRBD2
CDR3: CASSFRTSYEQFF
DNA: TGTGCCAGCAGTTTCCGGACTAGCTATGAGCAGTTCTTC

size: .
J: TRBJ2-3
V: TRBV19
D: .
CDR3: CASGGVSTDTQYF
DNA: TGTGCCAGTGGAGGGGTTAGCACAGATACGCAGTATTTT

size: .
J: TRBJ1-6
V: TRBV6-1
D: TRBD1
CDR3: CASSPGQGRYNSPLHF
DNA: TGTGCCAGCAGTCCCGGACAGGGCCGATATAATTCACCCCTCCACTTT

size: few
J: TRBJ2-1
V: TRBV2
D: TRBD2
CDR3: CASSVGGAYNEQFF
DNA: TGTGCCAGCAGTGTGGGGGGGGCCTACAATGAGCAGTTCTTC

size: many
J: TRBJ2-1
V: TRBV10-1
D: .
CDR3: CASSESVYEQFF
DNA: TGCGCCAGCAGTGAGTCCGTATATGAGCAGTTCTTC

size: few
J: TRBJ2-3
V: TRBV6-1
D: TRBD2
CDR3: CANSCVGSGATDTQYF
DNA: TGTGCCAACTCCTGCGTTGGTAGCGGGGCCACAGATACGCAGTATTTT

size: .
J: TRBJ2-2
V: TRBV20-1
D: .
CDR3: CSARDPLARPGELFF
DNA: TGCAGTGCTAGAGATCCCCTAGCGAGGCCCGGGGAGCTGTTTTTT

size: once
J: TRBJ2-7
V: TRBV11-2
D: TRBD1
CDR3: CASGTGTGAYEQYF
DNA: TGTGCCAGCGGGACCGGGACAGGGGCCTACGAGCAGTACTTC

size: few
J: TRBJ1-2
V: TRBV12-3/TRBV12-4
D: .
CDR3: CASSLGQRNYGYTF
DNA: TGTGCCAGCAGTTTAGGCCAGAGGAACTATGGCTACACCTTC

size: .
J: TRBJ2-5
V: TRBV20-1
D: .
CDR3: CSAAPSRETQYF
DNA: TGCAGTGCTGCTCCAAGCCGGGAGACCCAGTACTTC

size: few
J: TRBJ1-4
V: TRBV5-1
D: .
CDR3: CASTGGRGGGEKLFF
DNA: TGCGCCAGCACCGGGGGAAGGGGGGGCGGCGAAAAACTGTTTTTT

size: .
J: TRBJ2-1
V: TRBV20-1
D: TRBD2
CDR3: CSAGSGTSRDNEQFF
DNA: TGCAGTGCTGGGTCCGGGACTAGCCGCGACAATGAGCAGTTCTTC

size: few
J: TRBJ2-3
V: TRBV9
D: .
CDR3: CASSEAGRTDTQYF
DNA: TGTGCCAGCAGCGAGGCGGGGCGCACAGATACGCAGTATTTT

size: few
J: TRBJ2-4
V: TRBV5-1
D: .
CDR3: CASSFEGGAKNIQYF
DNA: TGCGCCAGCAGCTTCGAGGGGGGAGCCAAAAACATTCAGTACTTC

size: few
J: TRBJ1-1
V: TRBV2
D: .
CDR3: CASRGDRISNTEAFF
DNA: TGTGCCAGCAGGGGGGATAGGATCTCGAACACTGAAGCTTTCTTT